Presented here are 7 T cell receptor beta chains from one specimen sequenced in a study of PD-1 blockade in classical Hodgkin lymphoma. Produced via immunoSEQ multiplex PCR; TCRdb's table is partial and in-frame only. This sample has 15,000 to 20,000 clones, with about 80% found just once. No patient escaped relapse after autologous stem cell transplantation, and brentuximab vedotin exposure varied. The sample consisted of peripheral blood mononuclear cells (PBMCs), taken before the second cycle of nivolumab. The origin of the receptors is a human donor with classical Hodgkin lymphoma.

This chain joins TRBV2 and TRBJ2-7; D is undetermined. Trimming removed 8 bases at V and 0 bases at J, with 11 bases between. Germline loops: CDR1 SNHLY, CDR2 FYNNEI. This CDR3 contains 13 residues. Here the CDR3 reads CASCRRSSYEQYF. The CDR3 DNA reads TGTGCCAGCTGCAGACGGAGCTCCTACGAGCAGTACTTC.

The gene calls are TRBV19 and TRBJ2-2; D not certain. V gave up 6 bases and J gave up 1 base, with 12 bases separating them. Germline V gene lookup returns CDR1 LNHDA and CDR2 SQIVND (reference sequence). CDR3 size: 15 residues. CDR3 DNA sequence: TGTGCCAGTAGCGCCGACTTGATGAACACCGGGGAGCTGTTTTTT. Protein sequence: CASSADLMNTGELFF.

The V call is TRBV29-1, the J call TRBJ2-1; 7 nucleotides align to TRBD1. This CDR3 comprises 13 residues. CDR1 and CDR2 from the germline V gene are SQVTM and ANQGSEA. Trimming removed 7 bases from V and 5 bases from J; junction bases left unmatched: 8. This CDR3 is CSACRDRDNEQFF. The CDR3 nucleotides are TGCAGCGCCTGCCGGGACAGAGACAATGAGCAGTTCTTC.

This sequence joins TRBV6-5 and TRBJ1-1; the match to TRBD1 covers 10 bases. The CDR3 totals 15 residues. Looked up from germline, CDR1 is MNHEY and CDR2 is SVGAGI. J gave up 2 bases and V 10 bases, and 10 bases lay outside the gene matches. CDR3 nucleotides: TGTGCCACGCAGGGACAGGGGATAATTAACACTGAAGCTTTCTTT. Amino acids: CATQGQGIINTEAFF.

The CDR3 DNA reads TGTGCCAGCAGCTTCGGGACAGGGGGAGGAGGTCAGCCCCAGCATTTT. Its translation is CASSFGTGGGGQPQHF. The chain combines TRBV7-2 with TRBJ1-5, with 11 bases fitting TRBD1. The V and J ends lost 3 bases and 6 bases, in that order; junction bases with no gene match: 7. This CDR3 comprises 16 residues. Germline CDR1 and CDR2: SGHTA and FQGNSA.

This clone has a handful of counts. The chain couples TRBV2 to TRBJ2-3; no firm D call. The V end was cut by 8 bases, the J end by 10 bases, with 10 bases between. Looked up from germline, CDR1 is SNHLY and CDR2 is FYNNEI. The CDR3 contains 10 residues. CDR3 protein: CASGAPSQYF. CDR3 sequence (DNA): TGTGCCAGCGGAGCTCCTTCGCAGTATTTT. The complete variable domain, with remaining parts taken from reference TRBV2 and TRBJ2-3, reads EPEVTQTPSHQVTQMGQEVILRCVPISNHLYFYWYRQILGQKVEFLVSFYNNEISEKSEIFDDQFSVERPDGSNFTLKIRSTKLEDSAMYFCASGAPSQYFGPGTRLTVL.

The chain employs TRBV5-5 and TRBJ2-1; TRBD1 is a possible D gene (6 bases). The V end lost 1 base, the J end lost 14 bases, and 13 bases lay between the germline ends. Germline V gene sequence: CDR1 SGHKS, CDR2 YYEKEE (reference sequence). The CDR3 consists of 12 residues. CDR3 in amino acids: CASSLNRAFEFF. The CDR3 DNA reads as TGTGCCAGCAGCTTGAACAGGGCTTTTGAGTTCTTC.